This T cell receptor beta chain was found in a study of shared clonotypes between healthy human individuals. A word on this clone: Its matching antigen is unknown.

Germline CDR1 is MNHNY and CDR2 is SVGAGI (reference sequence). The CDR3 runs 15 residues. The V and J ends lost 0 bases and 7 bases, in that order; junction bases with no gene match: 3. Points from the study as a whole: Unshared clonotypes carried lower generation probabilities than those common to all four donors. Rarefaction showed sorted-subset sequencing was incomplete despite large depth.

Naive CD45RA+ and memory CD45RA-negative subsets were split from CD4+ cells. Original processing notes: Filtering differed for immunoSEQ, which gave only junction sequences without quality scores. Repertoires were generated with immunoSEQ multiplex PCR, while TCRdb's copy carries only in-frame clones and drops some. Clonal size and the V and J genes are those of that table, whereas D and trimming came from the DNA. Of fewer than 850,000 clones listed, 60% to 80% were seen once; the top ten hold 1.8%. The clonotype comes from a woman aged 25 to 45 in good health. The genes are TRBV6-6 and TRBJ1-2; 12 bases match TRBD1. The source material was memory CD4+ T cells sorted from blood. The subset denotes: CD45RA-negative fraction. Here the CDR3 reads CASSYSKGQGAGYTF. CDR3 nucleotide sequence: TGTGCCAGCAGTTACTCGAAGGGACAGGGGGCTGGCTACACCTTC.